Listed below are T cell receptor beta chains from one sample, sequenced in a study of T cells in narcolepsy. Profiled with immunoSEQ multiplex PCR; TCRdb holds only in-frame clones, not every one. The sample holds about 22,000 clones, 75% to 85% seen once. Material: memory (CD45RA-) CD4+ T cells from blood. The receptors shown here come from a human donor in good health. The CDR3 runs from the conserved cysteine through the conserved F or W. Each record gives: J gene, V gene, CDR3 protein.

TRBJ2-1 TRBV7-9 CASSLEIGTGGSNEQFF
TRBJ1-4 TRBV6-1 CASSEISGAREKLFF
TRBJ2-5 TRBV6-8 CASSSDTGFQETQYF
TRBJ2-5 TRBV7-9 CASSSYKGSGQETQYF
TRBJ2-5 TRBV6-1 CASSWLGAQETQYF
TRBJ2-5 TRBV7-9 CASSLGTGGAWETQYF
TRBJ1-2 TRBV6-1 CASSPGRVGVYGYTF
TRBJ2-1 TRBV10-3 CASFSQTNYNEQFF
TRBJ1-3 TRBV12-5 CASGLNPARQHSGNTIYF
TRBJ2-7 TRBV2 CASSETAANYEQYF
TRBJ2-7 TRBV2 CASTQGRGGYEQYF
TRBJ2-1 TRBV11-2 CASSQAQIYNEQFF
TRBJ2-3 TRBV4-1 CASSRSGLAGGGTDTQYF
TRBJ2-7 TRBV21-1 CASSYRDRGTVPYEQYF
TRBJ2-7 TRBV2 CASSGLAGVYEQYF
TRBJ1-5 TRBV19 CASSRSGGGRQPQHF
TRBJ1-2 TRBV7-8 CASSDQTGGTGYTF
TRBJ1-2 TRBV7-8 CASSLARQTLYGYTF
TRBJ1-5 TRBV19 CASSKGTGLDQPQHF
TRBJ2-2 TRBV2 CASTRRGFSETGELFF
TRBJ1-2 TRBV23-1 CASSQSGRAGDPYGYTF
TRBJ1-3 TRBV10-3 CAISRDRLTSGNTIYF
TRBJ2-7 TRBV6-5 CASSRETGPIRSF
TRBJ1-2 TRBV6-1 CASSRETATYGYTF
TRBJ2-7 TRBV27 CASSLRGDSYEQYF
TRBJ1-5 TRBV5-8 CASSLGRYSNQPQHF
TRBJ2-1 TRBV10-3 CAITPSGGLYNEQFF
NA TRBV5-6 CASSRTGASYEQYF
TRBJ1-1 TRBV5-5 CASSPRDPSTEAFF